These 28 T cell receptor beta chains originate from one sample sequenced in a study of blood T cell repertoires in COVID-19. Clones were read by immunoSEQ multiplex PCR, and TCRdb kept only the in-frame ones, dropping some. The sample lists a few hundred thousand clones; about 87% were seen once. Specimen: peripheral blood. The receptors come from a woman in her sixties or seventies with COVID-19, enrolled during active disease.

This chain links TRBV3-1 (or the pseudogene TRBV3-2) with TRBJ2-2; tentatively, D is TRBD2 (6 bases). V was trimmed by 0 bases and J by 4 bases, leaving 12 bases between them. The length of the CDR3 is 16 residues. Looked up from germline, CDR1 is LGHDT and CDR2 is YNNKEL (reference sequence). The CDR3 sequence: CASSQDLAESTGELFF. The CDR3 coding sequence is TGTGCCAGCAGCCAAGATTTAGCGGAAAGCACCGGGGAGCTGTTTTTT.

The CDR3 spells CASSSREGLAGGEQYF. The CDR3 DNA reads TGTGCCAGCAGCTCCCGAGAGGGACTAGCGGGAGGTGAGCAGTACTTC. V gene TRBV9 combines with J gene TRBJ2-7; 15 bases are a match to TRBD2. The ends lost 4 bases at V and 7 bases at J; junction bases unmatched: 9. CDR1 is SGDLS, CDR2 YYNGEE, per germline. CDR3 size: 16 residues.

The rearrangement links TRBV24-1 to TRBJ2-5; the match to TRBD2 covers 12 bases. The germline V gene encodes CDR1 KGHDR and CDR2 SFDVKD. The V and J ends lost 6 bases and 5 bases, in that order; junction bases with no gene match: 9. This CDR3 spans 16 amino acids. DNA for the CDR3: TGTGCCACCAGTCCCGCTAGCGGGAGGGCCAGGGAGACCCAGTACTTC. Translating gives CATSPASGRARETQYF.

This chain joins TRBV7-8 and TRBJ2-7; D not resolved. CDR1 is SGHVS, CDR2 FQNEAQ, per germline. The CDR3 covers 15 residues. V was trimmed by 1 base and J by 3 bases, leaving 13 bases between them. CDR3 protein: CASSLDGWQHYEQYF. CDR3 sequence (DNA): TGTGCCAGCAGCTTAGACGGGTGGCAGCACTACGAGCAGTACTTC.

The V gene is TRBV5-1, the J gene TRBJ2-3; D remains unclear. Between the trimmed V and J ends, which lost 4 bases and 5 bases, there was a span of 5 bases. From germline, CDR1 is SGHRS and CDR2 YFSETQ. The CDR3 is 11 residues long. This chain's CDR3 is CASSIGDTQYF. For the CDR3, the DNA is TGCGCCAGCAGCATCGGAGATACGCAGTATTTT.

The V call is TRBV5-1, the J call TRBJ2-7; D not resolved. The germline V and J ends were trimmed by 0 bases and 3 bases, with 7 bases remaining between them. The CDR3 extends over 13 amino acids. Germline CDR1 is SGHRS and CDR2 is YFSETQ. CDR3 nucleotides: TGCGCCAGCAGCTTGGGCGAGAACTACGAGCAGTACTTC. This encodes CASSLGENYEQYF.

The V call is TRBV5-6, the J call TRBJ1-5; 7 nucleotides align to TRBD1. Germline V gene lookup returns CDR1 SGHDT and CDR2 YYEEEE. This CDR3 spans 12 amino acids. V was clipped by 3 bases and J by 14 bases; unmatched bases: 8. The CDR3 DNA sequence: TGTGCCAGCAGCTCCCTAGGGGGCAGGGAGCATTTT. Its protein product is CASSSLGGREHF.

This chain uses TRBV28 with TRBJ1-5, with D perhaps TRBD1 (6 bases). The CDR3 consists of 14 residues. With 7 bases removed from V and 7 bases from J, the gap between germline ends came to 17 bases. The V gene's germline CDR1 is MDHEN and CDR2 SYDVKM. CDR3 amino acids: CASNRGGGWQPQHF. For the CDR3, the DNA is TGTGCCAGCAACCGAGGGGGGGGCTGGCAGCCCCAGCATTTT.

This chain connects TRBV11-3 to TRBJ1-5; the match to TRBD1 covers 8 bases. J was trimmed by 4 bases and V by 5 bases; bases with no gene match: 7. The germline V gene has CDR1 SGHNT and CDR2 YENEEA. The CDR3 loop spans 15 amino acids. CDR3 in amino acids: CASSPGGAGNQPQHF. The CDR3 bases are TGTGCCAGCAGCCCAGGGGGCGCGGGGAATCAGCCCCAGCATTTT.

The V and J genes are TRBV28 and TRBJ2-7; 7 nucleotides line up with TRBD2. This CDR3 is 16 amino acids long. In germline, CDR1 is MDHEN, CDR2 SYDVKM. Trimming cost V 2 bases and J 6 bases; bases outside gene matches: 13. The CDR3 protein is CASSLGGGSPFSEQYF. CDR3 sequence (DNA): TGTGCCAGCAGTTTAGGAGGCGGGAGCCCCTTTAGCGAGCAGTACTTC.

The gene calls are TRBV27 and TRBJ2-7; TRBD1 aligns across 7 bases. Trimming removed 5 bases from V and 0 bases from J; junction bases left unmatched: 7. The CDR3 has 15 residues. Germline lookup yields CDR1 MNHEY and CDR2 SMNVEV (reference sequence). In DNA, the CDR3 is TGTGCCAGCAGTATGACAGGGCTTAGCTCCTACGAGCAGTACTTC. The encoded protein is CASSMTGLSSYEQYF.

The chain employs TRBV5-6 and TRBJ1-2; D remains unclear. V was cut by 0 bases and J by 8 bases, with 11 bases left in between. The CDR3 covers 13 residues. Per the germline V gene, CDR1 is SGHDT and CDR2 is YYEEEE. The CDR3 here is CASSLDRDRGYTF. The CDR3, as DNA: TGTGCCAGCAGCTTGGACCGGGATAGGGGCTACACCTTC.

The rearrangement links TRBV6-4 to TRBJ1-2, with 9 bases matching TRBD1. This CDR3 spans 14 amino acids. Germline lookup yields CDR1 MRHNA and CDR2 SNTAGT. V dropped 6 bases and J dropped 7; count of bases not matched to a gene: 9. CDR3 DNA: TGTGCCAGCAGAGAGGGACAGGGAATGGGTGGCTACACCTTC. It is translated as CASREGQGMGGYTF.

V gene TRBV28 combines with J gene TRBJ2-1, with D possibly TRBD1 on 6 matching bases. This CDR3 contains 15 residues. In germline, CDR1 is MDHEN, CDR2 SYDVKM. The V gene lost 7 bases and the J gene lost 8 bases, with 21 bases spanning the gap. DNA for the CDR3: TGTGCCAGCACCCTCCTCGTTGGGGGCCCAGATGAGCAGTTCTTC. Translation gives CASTLLVGGPDEQFF.

The V and J genes are TRBV3-1 (or the pseudogene TRBV3-2) and TRBJ2-1, with 11 bases aligning to TRBD2. After removal of 0 bases from V and 2 bases from J, the junction contained 3 bases not matched to a gene. The CDR3 covers 17 residues. Per the germline V gene, CDR1 is LGHDT and CDR2 is YNNKEL (reference sequence). CDR3: CASSQELAGGPYNEQFF. CDR3 nucleotide sequence: TGTGCCAGCAGCCAAGAGCTAGCGGGAGGCCCCTACAATGAGCAGTTCTTC.

The chain has TRBV29-1 and TRBJ2-5; D may be TRBD1 (6 bases). This CDR3 is 12 amino acids long. CDR1 is SQVTM and CDR2 is ANQGSEA in the germline V gene. Trimming took 6 bases from V and 1 from J, leaving 9 bases between them. The CDR3 loop reads CSVTGSQETQYF. The CDR3 nucleotides read TGCAGCGTGACAGGTTCCCAAGAGACCCAGTACTTC. The full variable domain, completed using reference TRBV29-1 and TRBJ2-5, is SAVISQKPSRDICQRGTSLTIQCQVDSQVTMMFWYRQQPGQSLTLIATANQGSEATYESGFVIDKFPISRPNLTFSTLTVSNMSPEDSSIYLCSVTGSQETQYFGPGTRLLVL.

This chain uses TRBV7-9 with TRBJ2-5, with D possibly TRBD1 on 6 matching bases. Trimming took off 2 bases at V and 4 bases at J, with 11 bases between the two ends. CDR3 length: 14 residues. CDR1 is SEHNR, CDR2 FQNEAQ, per germline (reference sequence). The CDR3 loop is CASSLSDRPETQYF. Written as DNA, the CDR3 is TGTGCCAGCAGCTTATCAGACAGGCCAGAGACCCAGTACTTC.

V is TRBV6-5 and J is TRBJ1-5; 9 bases are shared with TRBD1. The CDR3 is made up of 13 amino acids. CDR1 is MNHEY and CDR2 is SVGAGI in the germline V gene. V shed 6 bases, J shed 7 bases, and the junction held 4 bases outside the gene matches. The chain's CDR3 is CASSMTGGQPQHF. In DNA, the CDR3 is TGTGCCAGCAGCATGACAGGGGGACAGCCCCAGCATTTT.

The V gene is TRBV5-1, the J gene TRBJ1-2, with TRBD1 as a possible D gene (5 bases). Per germline, CDR1 SGHRS and CDR2 YFSETQ. This CDR3 spans 14 amino acids. Trimming pared 4 bases from V and 4 bases from J, leaving 14 bases between. DNA for the CDR3: TGCGCCAGCAGCCCGAAGGCCGGGGGCTATGGCTACACCTTC. As protein: CASSPKAGGYGYTF.

The V gene is TRBV3-1 (or the pseudogene TRBV3-2), the J gene TRBJ2-7, with TRBD2 identical over 10 bases. V was clipped by 3 bases and J by 2 bases; unmatched bases: 13. Germline loops: CDR1 LGHDT, CDR2 YNNKEL (reference sequence). The CDR3 contains 18 residues. This chain's CDR3 is CASSQGITSGEIPYEQYF. The CDR3 DNA follows: TGTGCCAGCAGCCAGGGGATTACTAGCGGGGAGATACCCTACGAGCAGTACTTC.

This chain's CDR3 is CASSYNRGTEAFF. Here the CDR3 DNA reads TGTGCCAGCAGTTATAACAGGGGAACTGAAGCTTTCTTT. V usage is TRBV6-6 and J usage is TRBJ1-1; 7 bases fit TRBD1. CDR3 length: 13 amino acids. Germline CDR1 and CDR2: MNHNY and SVGAGI (reference sequence). Trimming at V came to 3 bases and at J to 5 bases, leaving 3 bases not matched to a gene.

V and J are TRBV4-2 and TRBJ1-2; 7 nucleotides match TRBD1. Trimming removed 0 bases from V and 3 bases from J; junction bases left unmatched: 7. The CDR3 is made up of 16 amino acids. Germline CDR1 and CDR2: LGHNA and YNFKEQ. For the CDR3, the DNA is TGTGCCAGCAGCCAAGATCTGGCAGGGGGATACTATGGCTACACCTTC. Protein product: CASSQDLAGGYYGYTF.

The rearrangement links TRBV7-2 to TRBJ2-1; 9 nucleotides align to TRBD2. The J segment lost 3 bases and the V segment lost 2 bases, leaving 5 bases of the junction unmatched. Germline loops: CDR1 SGHTA, CDR2 FQGNSA. This CDR3 is 16 amino acids long. CDR3 region: CASSLKLAGLYNEQFF. The CDR3 DNA reads TGTGCCAGCAGCTTAAAACTAGCGGGCCTCTACAATGAGCAGTTCTTC.

This sequence joins TRBV27 and TRBJ1-5; perhaps TRBD1 as D (5 bases). The V gene lost 6 bases and the J gene lost 1 base, with 13 bases spanning the gap. The CDR3 covers 15 residues. Germline loops: CDR1 MNHEY, CDR2 SMNVEV (reference sequence). Written as DNA, the CDR3 is TGTGCCAGCAGGCCGCAGGGAGGGAGCAATCAGCCCCAGCATTTT. It is translated as CASRPQGGSNQPQHF.

This clone was seen just once. V gene TRBV11-3 combines with J gene TRBJ2-7; 8 bases align to TRBD1. Losses at the gene ends were 4 bases for V and 0 bases for J; bases not matched to a gene: 5. Looked up from germline, CDR1 is SGHNT and CDR2 is YENEEA. The CDR3 runs 15 residues. CDR3 sequence (DNA): TGTGCCAGCAGCTACTCCGGGACAGGCTCCTACGAGCAGTACTTC. This codes for CASSYSGTGSYEQYF.

This clone was seen once. The CDR3 spells CASSRGQGTKVIYEQYF. CDR3 sequence (DNA): TGTGCCAGCAGCCGCGGACAGGGGACTAAAGTTATCTACGAGCAGTACTTC. The rearrangement links TRBV5-4 to TRBJ2-7; 9 bases align to TRBD1. Looked up from germline, CDR1 is SGHNT and CDR2 is YYREEE (reference sequence). With 4 bases clipped from V and 3 bases from J, the junction kept 14 bases outside the gene matches. CDR3 length: 17 amino acids.

The V and J genes are TRBV13 and TRBJ2-3; a possible D gene is TRBD2 (6 bases). The CDR3 contains 14 residues. CDR1 PRHDT and CDR2 FYEKMQ come from the germline V gene (reference sequence). The germline V and J ends were trimmed by 5 bases and 3 bases, with 12 bases remaining between them. CDR3 bases: TGTGCCAGCAGCGATCGGGCGGGAACAGATACGCAGTATTTT. Protein product: CASSDRAGTDTQYF. The full variable domain, with the rest looked up from reference TRBV13 and TRBJ2-3, is AAGVIQSPRHLIKEKRETATLKCYPIPRHDTVYWYQQGPGQDPQFLISFYEKMQSDKGSIPDRFSAQQFSDYHSELNMSSLELGDSALYFCASSDRAGTDTQYFGPGTRLTVL.

The V call is TRBV7-9, the J call TRBJ2-7; 11 bases agree with TRBD2. V was clipped by 2 bases and J by 1 base; unmatched bases: 13. Germline loops: CDR1 SEHNR, CDR2 FQNEAQ (reference sequence). The CDR3 loop spans 19 amino acids. This CDR3 reads CASSLSVAGGRGNSYEQYF. The CDR3 nucleotides are TGTGCCAGCAGCTTATCCGTAGCGGGAGGGAGGGGGAATTCCTACGAGCAGTACTTC.